This T cell receptor (beta chain) was identified during a study of PD-1 blockade in classical Hodgkin lymphoma. Study observations and caveats: Healthy donors reportedly exceeded newly diagnosed patients in baseline TCR diversity. Complete responders started with a diversity level that resembled newly diagnosed patients at baseline.

Only in-frame clones appear in the TCRdb table, and some are missing; sequencing was by immunoSEQ multiplex PCR. Among more than 140,000 clones listed, around 73% were seen once. Worth noting for this clone: Its antigen remains unknown.

With no exception, relapse followed autologous stem cell transplantation in all patients, and brentuximab vedotin exposure varied. The germline CDR1 and CDR2 sequences are SGHTA and FQGNSA. The CDR3 totals 12 residues. Trimming took 7 bases from V and 7 from J, leaving 11 bases between them. The chain recombines TRBV7-2 with TRBJ1-5, with TRBD1 as a possible D gene (5 bases). The sequence was collected from a human donor with classical Hodgkin lymphoma. The sample was peripheral blood mononuclear cells (PBMCs), taken before the second cycle of nivolumab. The CDR3 DNA is TGTGCCAGCAACCCCGGGGCCCAGCCCCAGCATTTT. Protein sequence: CASNPGAQPQHF.